Given below is one TCR beta chain in context. Its target is unknown. The germline CDR1 and CDR2 sequences are SGHVS and FNYEAQ. V was cut by 3 bases and J by 10 bases, with 26 bases left in between. The CDR3 loop spans 17 amino acids. The entry originates in a study of cytomegalovirus exposure and HLA in healthy donors. Study observations and caveats: Donors were assumed by presence/absence analyses to have roughly uniform sequencing depth. Trimming of TCR beta V- and J-genes showed a link, identified in a later analysis, to a missense DCLRE1C variant.

In the PCR, 60 Vbeta and 13 Jbeta primers were used. The table came from immunoSEQ multiplex PCR; TCRdb's copy has only in-frame clones and leaves some out. This table holds more than 85,000 clones, more than 60% found once. The V and J genes are TRBV7-6 and TRBJ2-3, with D tentatively TRBD1 (6 bases). The material sequenced was PBMCs. This sequence originates from a man aged 25 to 40 in good health and CMV-seropositive. CDR3 bases: TGTGCCAGCAGCTTGGAACAGGGTTTGGGCCTGTATAGTGCGCAGTATTTT. Protein product: CASSLEQGLGLYSAQYF.